The rows below give T cell receptor beta chains drawn from one sample of a study of siplizumab effects on memory and regulatory T cells. The protocol was immunoSEQ multiplex PCR, while the TCRdb copy is restricted to in-frame clones and leaves out a portion. The sample consists of fewer than 110,000 clones, roughly 91% of them appearing once. The sequencing sample was made of non-Treg CD4+ T cells sorted from blood. The receptors derive from a human donor in good health. Each CDR3 is given with its conserved first and last residue. A D gene is named only where the DNA matches it firmly. Clone size is not always given. Where it is, it says once, few, many or a class for expanded clones.

clone_size: NA; d_call: NA; j_call: TRBJ2-1; v_call: TRBV5-6; cdr3_nt: TGTGCCAGCAGCTTGGCCAACCTTCACAATGAGCAGTTCTTC; cdr3_aa: CASSLANLHNEQFF
clone_size: NA; d_call: TRBD2; j_call: TRBJ2-1; v_call: TRBV9; cdr3_nt: TGTGCCAGCAGCGATAGCGGGACCCTCTACAATGAGCAGTTCTTC; cdr3_aa: CASSDSGTLYNEQFF
clone_size: NA; d_call: NA; j_call: TRBJ1-3; v_call: TRBV5-1; cdr3_nt: TGCGCCAGCAGTCCGGGCAGGGTAGGATCTGGAAACACCATATATTTT; cdr3_aa: CASSPGRVGSGNTIYF
clone_size: once; d_call: NA; j_call: TRBJ2-3; v_call: TRBV11-2; cdr3_nt: TGTGCCAGCAGCTTAGTGCCCGGGGCTAGCACAGATACGCAGTATTTT; cdr3_aa: CASSLVPGASTDTQYF
clone_size: once; d_call: NA; j_call: TRBJ1-1; v_call: TRBV5-1; cdr3_nt: TGCGCCAGCAGCGCAGGGGATTTGAACACTGAAGCTTTCTTT; cdr3_aa: CASSAGDLNTEAFF
clone_size: NA; d_call: TRBD2; j_call: TRBJ2-2; v_call: TRBV9; cdr3_nt: TGTGCCAGCAGCGGACAGCGGGAGGGCACCGGGGAGCTGTTTTTT; cdr3_aa: CASSGQREGTGELFF
clone_size: NA; d_call: NA; j_call: TRBJ2-7; v_call: TRBV19; cdr3_nt: TGTGCCAGTAGTACCGAGCCGTACGAGCAGTACTTC; cdr3_aa: CASSTEPYEQYF
clone_size: NA; d_call: NA; j_call: TRBJ1-2; v_call: TRBV18; cdr3_nt: TGTGCCAGCTCACCCGAGCAGGGCAATAGGGGCTATGGCTACACCTTC; cdr3_aa: CASSPEQGNRGYGYTF
clone_size: NA; d_call: NA; j_call: TRBJ2-3; v_call: TRBV7-6; cdr3_nt: TGTGCCAGCAGCTTAGTGCATGCCGGTCAGGATACGCAGTATTTT; cdr3_aa: CASSLVHAGQDTQYF
clone_size: NA; d_call: NA; j_call: TRBJ1-5; v_call: TRBV6-5; cdr3_nt: TGTGCCAGCAGTAGGACATCTAGCAATCAGCCCCAGCATTTT; cdr3_aa: CASSRTSSNQPQHF
clone_size: NA; d_call: TRBD2; j_call: TRBJ2-7; v_call: TRBV5-6; cdr3_nt: TGTGCCAGCCGCAAGGTTGGGGGGGAAACCTACGAGCAGTACTTC; cdr3_aa: CASRKVGGETYEQYF
clone_size: NA; d_call: NA; j_call: TRBJ2-3; v_call: TRBV4-3; cdr3_nt: TGCGCCAGCAGCCCGCGTCCCAGCGCAAGCACAGATACGCAGTATTTT; cdr3_aa: CASSPRPSASTDTQYF
clone_size: NA; d_call: NA; j_call: TRBJ1-1; v_call: TRBV19; cdr3_nt: TGTGCCAGTAGTTATCAGAGGAACACTGAAGCTTTCTTT; cdr3_aa: CASSYQRNTEAFF
clone_size: NA; d_call: TRBD2; j_call: TRBJ2-1; v_call: TRBV14; cdr3_nt: TGTGCCAGCACTCGGAGCGGGATAATGGATGAGCAGTTCTTC; cdr3_aa: CASTRSGIMDEQFF
clone_size: NA; d_call: NA; j_call: TRBJ2-7; v_call: TRBV18; cdr3_nt: TGTGCCAGCTCAGCCACGGGTAGCTCCTACGAGCAGTACTTC; cdr3_aa: CASSATGSSYEQYF
clone_size: NA; d_call: NA; j_call: TRBJ2-5; v_call: TRBV18; cdr3_nt: TGTGCCAGCTCACCACCGTACGAGGGGAGGGAGACCCAGTACTTC; cdr3_aa: CASSPPYEGRETQYF
clone_size: NA; d_call: TRBD1; j_call: TRBJ1-1; v_call: TRBV27; cdr3_nt: TGTGCCAGCACCTACAGGGGCACTGAAGCTTTCTTT; cdr3_aa: CASTYRGTEAFF